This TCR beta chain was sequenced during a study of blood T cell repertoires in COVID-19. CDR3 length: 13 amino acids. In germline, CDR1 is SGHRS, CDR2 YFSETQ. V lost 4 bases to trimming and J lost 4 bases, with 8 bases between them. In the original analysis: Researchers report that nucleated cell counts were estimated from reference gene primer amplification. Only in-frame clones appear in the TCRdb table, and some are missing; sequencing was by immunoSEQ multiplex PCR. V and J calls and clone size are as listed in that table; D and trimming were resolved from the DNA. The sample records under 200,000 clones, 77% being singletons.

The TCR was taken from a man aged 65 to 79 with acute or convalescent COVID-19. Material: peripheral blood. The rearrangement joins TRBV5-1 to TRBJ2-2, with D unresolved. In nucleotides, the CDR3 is TGCGCCAGCAGCCCTACCGCCACCGGGGAGCTGTTTTTT. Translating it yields CASSPTATGELFF.